This T cell receptor (beta chain) was found in a study of cytomegalovirus exposure and HLA in healthy donors. Study observations and caveats: The dataset shows that most TCR sequences were rare, while some public TCRs occurred in many donors. Under in vitro conditions, three CMV-associated chains were confirmed as specific for CMV antigens. High sensitivity and specificity were reportedly achieved when the classifier diagnosed cytomegalovirus status. In the 120 or so validation repertoires, approximately 94% of cluster scores exceeded 0, per a later analysis.

Unmatched junction bases numbered 9, after V lost 1 base and J lost 0 bases. The CDR3 has 19 amino acids. The germline gives CDR1 LNHNV, CDR2 YYDKDF (reference sequence). Turning to this clone: No antigen is known for it.

Clones were sequenced by immunoSEQ multiplex PCR, and TCRdb holds only the in-frame ones, with some missing. The profile shows approximately 120,000 clones, about nine tenths of them singletons. The sample consisted of PBMCs. The TCR comes from a woman younger than 30 in good health and CMV-seronegative. The rearrangement uses TRBV15 and TRBJ1-4; the match to TRBD1 covers 9 bases. CDR3 DNA: TGTGCCACCAGCAGAGGAACAGGGGGCGGGAGATCAACTAATGAAAAACTGTTTTTT. This gives the protein CATSRGTGGGRSTNEKLFF.